The clone carrying this T cell receptor beta chain was recorded a few times. Its antigen is not identified. This specimen belongs to a study of pediatric ulcerative colitis. Points from the study as a whole: Compared with controls, ulcerative colitis showed greater blood-rectum clone sharing. Two rectal CDR3 clonotypes occurred in all ulcerative colitis patients. Repertoires came from total lymphocyte DNA, so rare subsets like regulatory T cells may be missed.

This CDR3 spans 15 amino acids. Germline V gene data show CDR1 as MGHRA and CDR2 as YSYEKL. The V gene lost 2 bases and the J gene lost 5 bases, with 15 bases spanning the gap. Generated by immunoSEQ multiplex PCR, the TCRdb table keeps only in-frame clones and is missing some. The table shows about 64,000 clones, with about nine tenths occurring only once. This sequence was found in a boy aged 5-17 years with severe ulcerative colitis. Sequencing used blood. V is TRBV4-1 and J is TRBJ1-2; D possibly corresponds to TRBD1 (6 bases). The CDR3 region is CASSQTGFREYGYTF. CDR3 nucleotides: TGCGCCAGCAGCCAAACAGGGTTTCGAGAATATGGCTACACCTTC.